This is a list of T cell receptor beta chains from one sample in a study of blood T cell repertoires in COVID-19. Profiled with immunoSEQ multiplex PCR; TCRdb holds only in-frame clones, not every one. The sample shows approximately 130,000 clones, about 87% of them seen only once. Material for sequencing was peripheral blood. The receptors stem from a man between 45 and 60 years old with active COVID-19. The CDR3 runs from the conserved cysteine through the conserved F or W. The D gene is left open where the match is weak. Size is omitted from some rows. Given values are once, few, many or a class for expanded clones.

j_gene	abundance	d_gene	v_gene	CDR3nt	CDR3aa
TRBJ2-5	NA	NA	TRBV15	TGTGCCACCAGCAGAGATTACAGGGCCGAAGAGACCCAGTACTTC	CATSRDYRAEETQYF
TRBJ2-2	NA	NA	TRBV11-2	TGTGCCAGCAGCTTAGGGACTGTGAACACCGGGGAGCTGTTTTTT	CASSLGTVNTGELFF
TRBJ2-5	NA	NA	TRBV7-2	TGTGCCAGCAGCTTAAATGTCTTTTCCCAAGAGACCCAGTACTTC	CASSLNVFSQETQYF
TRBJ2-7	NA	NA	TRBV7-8	TGTGCCAGCAGCCGTCTGGAGGGAGAAAGCTACGAGCAGTACTTC	CASSRLEGESYEQYF
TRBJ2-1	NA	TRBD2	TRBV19	TGTGCCAGCCTTGAAACTAGCGGGGGAAGCAATGAGCAGTTCTTC	CASLETSGGSNEQFF
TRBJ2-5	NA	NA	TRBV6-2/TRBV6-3	TGTGCCAGCAGTTACGGGGCCCAAGGGACCCAGTACTTC	CASSYGAQGTQYF
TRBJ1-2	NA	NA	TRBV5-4	TGTGCCAGCATGAGTGCTCCTAACTATGGCTACACCTTC	CASMSAPNYGYTF
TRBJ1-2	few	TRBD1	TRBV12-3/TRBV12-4	TGTGCCAGCAGTTCCGGGACAGTTTATGGCTACACCTTC	CASSSGTVYGYTF
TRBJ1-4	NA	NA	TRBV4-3	TGCGCCAGCAGCCAAGATTCTGGGGCGCGGACTAATGAAAAACTGTTTTTT	CASSQDSGARTNEKLFF
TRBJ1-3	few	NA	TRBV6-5	TGTGCCAGCAGTTACAATCAAGGAAACACCATATATTTT	CASSYNQGNTIYF
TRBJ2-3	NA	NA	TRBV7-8	TGTGCCAGCAGTATTAAGCGCGGGGGCTACACAGATACGCAGTATTTT	CASSIKRGGYTDTQYF
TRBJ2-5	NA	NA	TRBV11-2	TGTGCCAGCAGCCCTGCTAGGGAGACCCAGTACTTC	CASSPARETQYF
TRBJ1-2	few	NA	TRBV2	TGTGCCAGCAGCGTCGACAGCAACTATGGCTACACCTTC	CASSVDSNYGYTF
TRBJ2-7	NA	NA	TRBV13	TGTGCCAGCAGCTTAGAGTTGGCAGGGACCTACGAGCAGTACTTC	CASSLELAGTYEQYF
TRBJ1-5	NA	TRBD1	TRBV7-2	TGTGCCAGCAGCTCTGGACAGGGCAATCAGCCCCAGCATTTT	CASSSGQGNQPQHF
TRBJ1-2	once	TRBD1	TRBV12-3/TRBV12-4	TGTGCCAGCAGTCGGACAGGGTCTGGCTACACCTTC	CASSRTGSGYTF
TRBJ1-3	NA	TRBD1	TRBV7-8	TGTGCCAGCAGCTTAGCCGAGACAGGGGCTGGAAACACCATATATTTT	CASSLAETGAGNTIYF
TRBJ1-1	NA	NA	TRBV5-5	TGTGCCAGCAGCTTGCTTTGGAACACTGAAGCTTTCTTT	CASSLLWNTEAFF
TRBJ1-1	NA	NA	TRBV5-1	TGCGCCAGCAGCTTAAGCGAGAACACTGAAGCTTTCTTT	CASSLSENTEAFF
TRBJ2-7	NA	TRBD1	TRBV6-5	TGTGCCAGCAGTTACACCCAGGGGGCAAGTAGCGAGCAGTACTTC	CASSYTQGASSEQYF
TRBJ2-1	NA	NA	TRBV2	TGTGCCAGCAGTCCCGTTCGAGGGAATGAGCAGTTCTTC	CASSPVRGNEQFF
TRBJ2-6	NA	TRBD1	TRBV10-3	TGTGCCATCAGACCGGGACAGGGGGCCGCCCGGGCTGGGGCCAACGTCCTGACTTTC	CAIRPGQGAARAGANVLTF
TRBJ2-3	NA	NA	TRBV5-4	TGTGCCAGCAGCTTGGGCGTTGCAGGGCTAGGCACAGATACGCAGTATTTT	CASSLGVAGLGTDTQYF
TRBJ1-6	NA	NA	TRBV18	TGTGCCAGCTCACCGAGAGCTTTAGAGGGTAATTCACCCCTCCACTTT	CASSPRALEGNSPLHF
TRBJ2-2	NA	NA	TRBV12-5	TGTGCTAGTGGCCTTGATCCGGGACATAGGAACACCGGGGAGCTGTTTTTT	CASGLDPGHRNTGELFF
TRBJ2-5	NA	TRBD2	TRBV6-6	TGTGCCAGCAGGCCTCCACTCCGGGAGGACGGGACCCAGTACTTC	CASRPPLREDGTQYF
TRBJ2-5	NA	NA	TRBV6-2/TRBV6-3	TGTGCCAGCAGTTATAACTATAAAGAGACCCAGTACTTC	CASSYNYKETQYF
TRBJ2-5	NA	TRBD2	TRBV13	TGTGCCAGCAGCTTAGTAGGACTAGCGGGGGACCAAGAGACCCAGTACTTC	CASSLVGLAGDQETQYF
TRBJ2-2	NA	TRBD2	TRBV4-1	TGCGCCAGCAGCCATCCTAGGTCAGGACTAGCGGGAAAAACCGGGGAGCTGTTTTTT	CASSHPRSGLAGKTGELFF
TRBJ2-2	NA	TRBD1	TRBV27	TGTGCCAGTCTTCCCTGGACAGGGCGGAACACCGGGGAGCTGTTTTTT	CASLPWTGRNTGELFF
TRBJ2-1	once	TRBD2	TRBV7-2	TGTGCCAGCAGCTTGACTAGCGGGGGGCCTGGTGAGCAGTTCTTC	CASSLTSGGPGEQFF
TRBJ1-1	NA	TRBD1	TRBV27	TGTGCCAGCAGTGCCCGACAGGGGACTGAAGCTTTCTTT	CASSARQGTEAFF
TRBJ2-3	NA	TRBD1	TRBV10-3	TGTGCCATCAGGACAGGGGTGACGCAGTATTTT	CAIRTGVTQYF
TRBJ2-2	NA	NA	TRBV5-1	TGCGCCAGCAGCCTGGGGGCGGGGAACACCGGGGAGCTGTTTTTT	CASSLGAGNTGELFF
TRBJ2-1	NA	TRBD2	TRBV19	TGTGCCAGTAGTTCCCGGGGGGGGTACAATGAGCAGTTCTTC	CASSSRGGYNEQFF
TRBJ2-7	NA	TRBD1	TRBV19	TGTGCCAGTAGTATAGATGGGGACAGGGGGCGTCGCGAGCAGTACTTC	CASSIDGDRGRREQYF
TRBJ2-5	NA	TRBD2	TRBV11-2	TGTGCCAGCAGCTTAGGTCTAGCGGGGGTTCCAGAAACCCAGTACTTC	CASSLGLAGVPETQYF
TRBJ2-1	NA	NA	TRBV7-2	TGTGCCAGCAGCGATGCCGGGATCTCCTACAATGAGCAGTTCTTC	CASSDAGISYNEQFF
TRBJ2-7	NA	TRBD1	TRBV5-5	TGTGCCAGCAGTTTGGACAGGCTTAGCTCCTACGAGCAGTACTTC	CASSLDRLSSYEQYF
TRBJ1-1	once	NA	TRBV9	TGTGCCAGCAGCGCGTCGGGGGTCGGAGCTTTCTTT	CASSASGVGAFF